This T cell receptor (beta chain) is drawn from a study of OX40 agonist ivuxolimab in advanced cancers. Study-level background: Previous treatment with anti-PD-1, anti-PD-L1 or anti-CTLA-4 therapy was allowed; about 40% had received some.

Study results and limitations: There were, on average, more expanded clones in CD8+ T cells than in CD4+.

TCRdb's table, derived via immunoSEQ multiplex PCR, lists solely in-frame clones and lacks some. The repertoire holds tens of thousands of clones, with about 80% as singletons. CDR3 length equals 15 residues. Germline-derived CDR1 and CDR2 are SGHDN and FVKESK. With V trimmed by 0 bases and J by 6 bases, 1 base remained unmatched. This clone was counted a single time. Its antigen remains unidentified. This chain uses TRBV14 with TRBJ2-1; 11 nucleotides line up with TRBD2. The specimen comprised CD4+ or CD8+ T cells sorted from blood, sampled in a trial of the OX40 agonist ivuxolimab. The receptor was isolated from an adult with an advanced solid tumor such as melanoma, head and neck, liver or kidney cancer. In nucleotides, the CDR3 is TGTGCCAGCAGCCAAGAGCTAGCGGGGGGCAATGAGCAGTTCTTC. Its translation is CASSQELAGGNEQFF.